This record concerns one T cell receptor (beta chain) sequence. This sample was included in a study of blood T cell repertoires in COVID-19. Overall study context: Donors in the United States, Italy and Spain gave samples during acute or convalescent COVID-19. PBMCs, B-cell-depleted T cells, or T cells were the source of the cDNA or gDNA that made up the material.

Enrolled during active infection, Seattle patients were then followed longitudinally. The CDR3 is 18 residues long. The V and J ends lost 1 base and 0 bases respectively, with 16 bases between them. Per the germline V gene, CDR1 is MNHNS and CDR2 is SASEGT. In the authors' methods: Amplification of reference gene primers provided the estimated nucleated cell counts. Method: immunoSEQ multiplex PCR; TCRdb's copy keeps in-frame clones and lacks some. From that table come the V and J calls and clone size; the DNA was used to work out D and trimming. The sample carries 270,000 or so clones, roughly 86% recorded once.

This receptor was taken from a woman aged 30 to 39 with COVID-19, enrolled during active disease. Sample: peripheral blood. The chain couples TRBV6-1 to TRBJ1-3, with TRBD1 as a possible D gene (6 bases). CDR3 region: CASSEEGDRNYSGNTIYF. The CDR3 region has the DNA TGTGCCAGCAGTGAAGAGGGCGACAGGAACTACTCTGGAAACACCATATATTTT.